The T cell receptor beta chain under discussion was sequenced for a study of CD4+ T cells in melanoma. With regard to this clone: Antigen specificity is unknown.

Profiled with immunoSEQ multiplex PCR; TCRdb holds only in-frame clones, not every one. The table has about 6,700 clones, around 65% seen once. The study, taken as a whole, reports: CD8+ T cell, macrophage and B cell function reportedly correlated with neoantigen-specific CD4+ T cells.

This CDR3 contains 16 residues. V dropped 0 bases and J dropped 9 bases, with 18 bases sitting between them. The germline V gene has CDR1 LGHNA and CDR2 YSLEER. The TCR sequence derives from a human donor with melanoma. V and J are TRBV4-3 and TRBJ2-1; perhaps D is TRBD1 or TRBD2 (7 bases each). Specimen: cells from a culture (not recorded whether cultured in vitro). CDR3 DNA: TGCGCCAGCAGCCAAGAACTGGGCCAGGGGGGGGGTGAGCAGTTCTTC. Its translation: CASSQELGQGGGEQFF.